This TCR beta chain was found in a study of T cell repertoires in cytomegalovirus infection. Study information: In the study, CMV epitopes included recently identified HLA-C-restricted and well-studied HLA-B-restricted ones.

The CDR3 is made up of 15 amino acids. V lost 2 bases, J lost 12 bases, and 12 bases stayed unmatched. Germline CDR1 and CDR2: MDHEN and SYDVKM. The sample holds many counts of this clonotype. Its antigen is unknown. TCRdb recomputed calls from the reads with MiXCR, one row per CDR3 protein. The sample holds some 900,000 distinct CDR3 sequences, roughly 33% seen once. The rearrangement joins TRBV28 to TRBJ2-4; 8 bases fit TRBD2. This receptor was obtained from a human donor in good health (CMV status not recorded). Some clones in this sample may be carry-over from other donors' samples. The sequencing here drew on cultured CD8+ T cells from PBMCs, taken from culture after CMV antigen stimulation. The CDR3 reads CASSLAGGHLSGQYF. The CDR3 DNA sequence: TGTGCCAGCAGTTTAGCGGGGGGCCACCTCTCGGGTCAGTACTTC. The full variable domain, with the rest looked up from reference TRBV28 and TRBJ2-4, is DVKVTQSSRYLVKRTGEKVFLECVQDMDHENMFWYRQDPGLGLRLIYFSYDVKMKEKGDIPEGYSVSREKKERFSLILESASTNQTSMYLCASSLAGGHLSGQYFGAGTRLSVL.